This T cell receptor (beta chain) is from a study of CD8 T cells in ankylosing spondylitis. Findings of the study overall: The study identified a TCR beta motif of under 10 highly homologous variants that appeared characteristic of ankylosing spondylitis blood. Matched synovial fluid from ankylosing spondylitis patients was reported to be enriched for disease-linked clones. Earlier reports found some motif variants in synovial fluid and blood in reactive arthritis.

The germline V gene encodes CDR1 DFQATT and CDR2 SNEGSKA (reference sequence). This CDR3 has 16 residues. Quantitative 5'-RACE with molecular barcodes was used to make the TCR beta libraries. TCRdb recomputed calls from the 5' RACE reads with MiXCR, one row per CDR3 protein. The sample shows around 890,000 distinct CDR3 sequences, over 9.5% of them seen only once. For this clonotype: Its target is unknown. The junction does not match germline at one end; this may be a read error.

The V gene is TRBV20-1, the J gene TRBJ2-1; TRBD2 agrees at 9 bases. Material: blood, either unsorted or a sorted T cell fraction (not recorded which). The sequence was collected from a male donor with ankylosing spondylitis. The CDR3 loop reads CCARVVAGVSYNEQFF. The CDR3 DNA sequence: TGCTGTGCTAGAGTGGTAGCGGGAGTCTCCTACAATGAGCAGTTCTTC.